This T cell receptor (beta chain) was obtained from a study of CD8 T cells in Susac syndrome. When the RNA was reverse transcribed, random hexamers were used with an input of roughly 0.45 to 1 ug. TCRdb analysed the immunoSEQ multiplex PCR reads with MiXCR anew, one entry per CDR3 protein. The sample shows a few hundred thousand distinct CDR3 sequences, roughly 85% of them seen only once. On this clonotype: Antigen: not known.

The V gene's germline CDR1 is MNHEY and CDR2 SVGEGT. The length of the CDR3 is 15 residues. V lost 7 bases, J lost 9 bases, and 22 bases lay in between. Study outcomes and limitations: TCR sequencing and HLA analysis covered a relatively small number of individuals.

The clonotype was recovered from a human donor with multiple sclerosis. The chain uses TRBV6-2 or TRBV6-3 and TRBJ2-1; D tentatively fits TRBD1 or TRBD2 (5 bases each). Sequencing was done on a sample of CD8+ T cells from PBMCs. CDR3 DNA: TGTGCCAGCATCCGGGTCGGGGCAGTTTTTGGTGAGCAGTTCTTC. Translation gives CASIRVGAVFGEQFF.